What follows are 32 T cell receptor beta chains derived from one specimen sequenced in a study of blood T cell repertoires in COVID-19. The protocol was immunoSEQ multiplex PCR, while the TCRdb copy is restricted to in-frame clones and leaves out a portion. The sample yields 380,000 or so clones, about four fifths seen once. The sample taken for sequencing was peripheral blood. Receptors were obtained from a human donor with acute or convalescent COVID-19. The donor label of this sample is uncertain.

The chain uses TRBV2 and TRBJ2-7, with 12 bases lining up with TRBD1. V trimming: 4 bases; J trimming: 3 bases; junction bases outside the gene matches: 4. CDR3 length: 15 amino acids. Germline CDR1 SNHLY, CDR2 FYNNEI. CDR3 bases: TGTGCCAGCAGTGGGGACAGGGGGCGAGTCTACGAGCAGTACTTC. Amino acid sequence: CASSGDRGRVYEQYF.

The V gene is TRBV19, the J gene TRBJ2-7; 9 bases match TRBD1. The V gene end was trimmed by 3 bases and the J gene end by 4 bases; junction bases not matched to a gene: 7. The CDR3 spans 15 residues. From germline, CDR1 is LNHDA and CDR2 SQIVND (reference sequence). CDR3 region: CASSIWMGQGYEQYF. The CDR3 DNA reads as TGTGCCAGTAGTATTTGGATGGGACAGGGTTACGAGCAGTACTTC.

The V gene is TRBV6-5, the J gene TRBJ1-3; D might be TRBD1 (6 bases). Per germline, CDR1 MNHEY and CDR2 SVGAGI. This CDR3 is 14 amino acids long. Trimming took 6 bases from V and 2 from J, leaving 11 bases between them. The CDR3 loop reads CASRSNRAGNTIYF. The CDR3 DNA follows: TGTGCCAGCAGATCGAACAGGGCTGGAAACACCATATATTTT.

The table lists this clone with a count of one. Here the CDR3 DNA reads TGTGCCACCAGCAGAGATGTGACTTGGCCCCAGCATTTT. It encodes CATSRDVTWPQHF. The J gene is TRBJ1-5, the V gene TRBV15, with unresolved D. V lost 0 bases to trimming and J lost 9 bases, with 9 bases between them. CDR3 length equals 13 residues. CDR1 and CDR2 from the germline V gene are LNHNV and YYDKDF (reference sequence).

This chain connects TRBV7-9 to TRBJ1-4; possible D gene TRBD1, 6 bases. V was cut by 6 bases and J by 8 bases, with 19 bases left in between. The germline V gene has CDR1 SEHNR and CDR2 FQNEAQ (reference sequence). The CDR3 runs to 15 residues. The CDR3 sequence is CASSSTGRRTEKLFF. The CDR3 nucleotides are TGTGCCAGCAGTTCTACAGGGAGAAGGACCGAAAAACTGTTTTTT.

The chain carries TRBV5-1 and TRBJ1-1; no reliable D call. CDR1 SGHRS and CDR2 YFSETQ come from the germline V gene. V shed 2 bases and J shed 0 bases, with 5 bases lying between them. This CDR3 is 13 amino acids long. In DNA form, the CDR3 reads TGCGCCAGCAGCTTCGGTATGAACACTGAAGCTTTCTTT. Its translation is CASSFGMNTEAFF.

The chain uses TRBV6-5 and TRBJ1-3; tentatively, D is TRBD1 (5 bases). CDR1 and CDR2 (germline): MNHEY, SVGAGI. V lost 6 bases and J 0 bases, leaving 9 bases between the germline ends. This CDR3 comprises 14 residues. The CDR3 spells CASRRDYSGNTIYF. The DNA for the CDR3 is TGTGCCAGCAGAAGGGACTACTCTGGAAACACCATATATTTT.

The V gene is TRBV6-5, the J gene TRBJ1-2; unclear D gene. Trimming took 6 bases from V and 1 from J, leaving 15 bases between them. In germline, CDR1 is MNHEY, CDR2 SVGAGI. The CDR3 has 15 amino acids. The CDR3 nucleotides read TGTGCCAGCAGGTCTCCTCGAGCCCATAACTATGGCTACACCTTC. This gives the protein CASRSPRAHNYGYTF.

The gene calls are TRBV5-1 and TRBJ1-2; the match to TRBD1 covers 7 bases. Germline V gives CDR1 SGHRS, CDR2 YFSETQ. The CDR3 runs to 15 residues. V lost 0 bases, J lost 2 bases, and 4 bases stayed unmatched. The CDR3: CASSLGSGQNYGYTF. The CDR3 coding sequence is TGCGCCAGCAGCTTGGGGTCGGGACAGAACTATGGCTACACCTTC.

The chain uses TRBV4-1 and TRBJ2-3; TRBD1 matches at 9 bases. Germline CDR1 is MGHRA and CDR2 is YSYEKL. Germline trimming cut 5 bases from V and 2 bases from J; bases unmatched to any gene: 8. This CDR3 contains 16 residues. Written as DNA, the CDR3 is TGCGCCAGCAGCTATCGGACAGGGGCGAACACAGATACGCAGTATTTT. It yields the protein CASSYRTGANTDTQYF.

A few counts support this clone. The CDR3 protein is CASRKQGSSGNTIYF. The CDR3 DNA sequence: TGTGCCAGCAGGAAACAGGGAAGCTCTGGAAACACCATATATTTT. The rearrangement joins TRBV2 to TRBJ1-3; possible D gene TRBD1, 6 bases. Trimming left V 6 bases short and J 0 bases short, with 12 bases between. Germline values: CDR1 SNHLY, CDR2 FYNNEI. This CDR3 spans 15 amino acids.

This clone was seen a single time. The chain has TRBV28 and TRBJ2-1, with D possibly matching TRBD1 (6 bases). Trimming removed 9 bases from V and 8 bases from J, with 14 bases in between. The germline V gene has CDR1 MDHEN and CDR2 SYDVKM. This CDR3 has 12 amino acids. CDR3 amino acids: CASYRRGYEQFF. CDR3 bases: TGTGCCAGTTATAGAAGGGGGTATGAGCAGTTCTTC.

This chain connects TRBV19 to TRBJ2-7; 9 nucleotides align to TRBD1. The ends lost 5 bases at V and 4 bases at J; junction bases unmatched: 3. The CDR3 is 13 amino acids. Germline-derived CDR1 and CDR2 are LNHDA and SQIVND (reference sequence). CDR3: CASSLGQGYEQYF. CDR3 in DNA: TGTGCCAGTAGTCTGGGACAGGGTTACGAGCAGTACTTC.

This clone appeared a few times. J is TRBJ1-1 and V is TRBV5-1, with 12 bases fitting TRBD1. The CDR3 has 16 amino acids. The V and J ends lost 4 bases and 1 base, in that order; junction bases with no gene match: 5. Per germline, CDR1 SGHRS and CDR2 YFSETQ. CDR3 nucleotide sequence: TGCGCCAGCAGCGGAGGGACAGGGGGCCCGAACACTGAAGCTTTCTTT. It specifies CASSGGTGGPNTEAFF.

V and J are TRBV7-2 and TRBJ1-2; the D is unclear. The germline CDR1 and CDR2 sequences are SGHTA and FQGNSA. The CDR3 length is 16 residues. V was shortened by 1 base and J by 4 bases, with 16 bases between the two germline ends. CDR3 amino acids: CASSLDSGARPYGYTF. Written as DNA, the CDR3 is TGTGCCAGCAGCTTAGACTCAGGCGCCAGGCCCTATGGCTACACCTTC.

The J gene is TRBJ2-4, the V gene TRBV5-1; maybe TRBD2 (6 bases). V was trimmed by 6 bases and J by 2 bases, leaving 15 bases between them. This CDR3 has 15 residues. The germline V gene encodes CDR1 SGHRS and CDR2 YFSETQ. The DNA of the CDR3 is TGCGCCAGCACGGTGGGGACTGCCCCCAAAAACATTCAGTACTTC. It codes for CASTVGTAPKNIQYF.

In its sample, this clone was seen a few times. The chain combines TRBV5-8 with TRBJ2-1, with a tentative D call TRBD1 (5 bases). V was pared by 4 bases and J by 0 bases, with 11 bases between. CDR1 and CDR2 from the germline V gene are SGHTS and YDEGEE. CDR3 size: 15 residues. The CDR3 protein is CASSPRASSYNEQFF. CDR3 nucleotide sequence: TGTGCCAGCAGCCCCAGGGCGAGCTCCTACAATGAGCAGTTCTTC.

This clone was observed a single time. This chain links TRBV5-6 with TRBJ2-7; 12 bases match TRBD1. The CDR3 has 14 residues. J gave up 5 bases and V 3 bases, and 3 bases lay outside the gene matches. Germline lookup yields CDR1 SGHDT and CDR2 YYEEEE. In DNA, the CDR3 is TGTGCCAGCAGCTGGGACAGGGGGCTACACGAGCAGTACTTC. This codes for CASSWDRGLHEQYF.

On this clone: Other DNA variants within this sample encode the same CDR3. This chain connects TRBV28 to TRBJ1-1; possible D gene TRBD1, 5 bases. Trimming left V 8 bases short and J 5 bases short, with 15 bases between. This CDR3 is built from 13 residues. Germline CDR1 MDHEN, CDR2 SYDVKM. The DNA of the CDR3 is TGTGCCAGCCGGAGCGGGGGAGGAACTGAAGCTTTCTTT. Protein: CASRSGGGTEAFF. The whole variable domain, filled in from reference TRBV28 and TRBJ1-1, reads DVKVTQSSRYLVKRTGEKVFLECVQDMDHENMFWYRQDPGLGLRLIYFSYDVKMKEKGDIPEGYSVSREKKERFSLILESASTNQTSMYLCASRSGGGTEAFFGQGTRLTVV.

V usage is TRBV4-2 and J usage is TRBJ1-1; no clear D gene. The germline V and J ends were trimmed by 0 bases and 7 bases, with 21 bases remaining between them. This CDR3 has 17 amino acids. Germline-derived CDR1 and CDR2 are LGHNA and YNFKEQ. The CDR3 sequence is CASSQDLSLGSLFEAFF. The CDR3 DNA reads as TGTGCCAGCAGCCAAGATTTAAGTTTGGGCTCCCTATTTGAAGCTTTCTTT.

This chain uses TRBV28 with TRBJ1-6; TRBD1 matches at 7 bases. Unmatched junction bases numbered 13, after V lost 11 bases and J lost 6 bases. Germline V gene sequence: CDR1 MDHEN, CDR2 SYDVKM. The CDR3 has 15 amino acids. In DNA, the CDR3 is TGTGCCGGAAAATTAAGCAGGGGGACTAATTCACCCCTCCACTTT. Translated, it gives CAGKLSRGTNSPLHF.

V usage is TRBV7-2 and J usage is TRBJ2-5, with D possibly TRBD1 on 6 matching bases. V was clipped by 3 bases and J by 6 bases, with 14 bases between them. This CDR3 has 14 residues. The V gene's germline CDR1 is SGHTA and CDR2 FQGNSA. For the CDR3, the DNA is TGTGCCAGCAGCTTTTCGACAGGAGAGAAGACCCAGTACTTC. As protein: CASSFSTGEKTQYF.

The V gene is TRBV5-4, the J gene TRBJ1-2; D is perhaps TRBD1 (5 bases). The germline V gene encodes CDR1 SGHNT and CDR2 YYREEE (reference sequence). The length of the CDR3 is 15 residues. V lost 3 bases to trimming and J lost 3 bases, with 15 bases between them. CDR3 bases: TGTGCCAGCAGCTGGGGTCAAGGGGTTGACTATGGCTACACCTTC. Protein sequence: CASSWGQGVDYGYTF. The full variable domain, in which reference TRBV5-4 and TRBJ1-2 provide the parts outside the CDR3, is ETGVTQSPTHLIKTRGQQVTLRCSSQSGHNTVSWYQQALGQGPQFIFQYYREEENGRGNFPPRFSGLQFPNYSSELNVNALELDDSALYLCASSWGQGVDYGYTFGSGTRLTVV.

The J gene is TRBJ2-1, the V gene TRBV2, with D possibly matching TRBD1 (7 bases). CDR1 SNHLY and CDR2 FYNNEI come from the germline V gene. This CDR3 is built from 14 residues. V lost 7 bases, J lost 9 bases, and 19 bases lay in between. CDR3 sequence (DNA): TGTGCCAGCACCTCAGGGGGGCGGGGAGCTGAGCAGTTCTTC. Translating it yields CASTSGGRGAEQFF.

V and J are TRBV2 and TRBJ1-2, with D unclear. With 7 bases removed from V and 7 bases from J, the gap between germline ends came to 19 bases. The CDR3 covers 14 residues. Germline CDR1 reads SNHLY; CDR2 reads FYNNEI. CDR3 sequence: CASIPTVELGGYTF. The DNA of the CDR3 is TGTGCCAGCATCCCCACCGTAGAACTCGGTGGCTACACCTTC.

The V and J genes are TRBV5-1 and TRBJ1-1; TRBD1 is a possible D gene (6 bases). This CDR3 is built from 13 residues. Germline CDR1 and CDR2: SGHRS and YFSETQ. Between the trimmed V and J ends, which lost 0 bases and 7 bases, there was a span of 10 bases. The CDR3 bases are TGCGCCAGCAGCTTGGGGCAGGGGTATGAAGCTTTCTTT. Its protein is CASSLGQGYEAFF.

The V call is TRBV4-1, the J call TRBJ2-3; 8 bases line up with TRBD2. J gave up 2 bases and V 1 base, and 5 bases lay outside the gene matches. This CDR3 is built from 16 residues. The germline V gene has CDR1 MGHRA and CDR2 YSYEKL. The CDR3 DNA follows: TGCGCCAGCAGCCAAGGCGCGGGGGGCCTCACAGATACGCAGTATTTT. This codes for CASSQGAGGLTDTQYF.

This chain uses TRBV18 with TRBJ1-2, with 7 bases lining up with TRBD1. Looked up from germline, CDR1 is KGHSH and CDR2 is LQKENI. The CDR3 is made up of 14 amino acids. Trimming removed 4 bases from V and 0 bases from J; junction bases left unmatched: 2. CDR3 residues: CASSLGQANYGYTF. In DNA form, the CDR3 reads TGTGCCAGCTCACTAGGACAGGCTAACTATGGCTACACCTTC.

The genes are TRBV3-1 (or the pseudogene TRBV3-2) and TRBJ2-1; D gene ambiguous. V was cut by 4 bases and J by 4 bases, with 14 bases left in between. Germline values: CDR1 LGHDT, CDR2 YNNKEL (reference sequence). The CDR3 has 15 residues. CDR3 amino acids: CASSRGVFSYNEQFF. In DNA form, the CDR3 reads TGTGCCAGCAGCCGAGGTGTCTTCTCATACAATGAGCAGTTCTTC.

The rearrangement uses TRBV6-5 and TRBJ1-2, with D unclear. Trimming took off 0 bases at V and 8 bases at J, with 13 bases between the two ends. The length of the CDR3 is 14 residues. Germline V gene lookup returns CDR1 MNHEY and CDR2 SVGAGI. This chain's CDR3 is CASSYSRTRLGYTF. In nucleotides, the CDR3 is TGTGCCAGCAGTTACTCGAGAACGAGGCTGGGCTACACCTTC.

DNA of the CDR3: TGTGCCACCTCCTTGTGGGGGGGCATCGGGGAGACCCAGTACTTC. Translating gives CATSLWGGIGETQYF. This sequence joins TRBV7-9 and TRBJ2-5; D might be TRBD2 (7 bases). V lost 10 bases, J lost 5 bases, and 23 bases lay in between. The CDR3 has 15 residues. Per germline, CDR1 SEHNR and CDR2 FQNEAQ (reference sequence).

V is TRBV28 and J is TRBJ2-7; 10 bases are a match to TRBD2. J gave up 0 bases and V 6 bases, and 5 bases lay outside the gene matches. The germline CDR1 and CDR2 sequences are MDHEN and SYDVKM. The length of the CDR3 is 15 residues. CDR3 DNA sequence: TGTGCCAGCAGGGGCCTAGCGGGGGCCTCCTACGAGCAGTACTTC. Protein product: CASRGLAGASYEQYF.